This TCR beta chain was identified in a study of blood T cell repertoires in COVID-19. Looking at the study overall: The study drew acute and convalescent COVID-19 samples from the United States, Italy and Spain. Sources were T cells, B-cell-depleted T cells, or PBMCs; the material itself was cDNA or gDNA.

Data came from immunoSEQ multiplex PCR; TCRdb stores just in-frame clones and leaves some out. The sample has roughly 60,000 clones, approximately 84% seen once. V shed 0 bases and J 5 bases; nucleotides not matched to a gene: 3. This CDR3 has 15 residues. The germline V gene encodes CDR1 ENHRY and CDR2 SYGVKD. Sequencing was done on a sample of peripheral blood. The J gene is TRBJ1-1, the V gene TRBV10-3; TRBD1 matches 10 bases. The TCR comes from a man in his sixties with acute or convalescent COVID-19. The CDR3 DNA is TGTGCCATCAGTGAGTCCGGGGACAGGGGAACTGAAGCTTTCTTT. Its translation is CAISESGDRGTEAFF.